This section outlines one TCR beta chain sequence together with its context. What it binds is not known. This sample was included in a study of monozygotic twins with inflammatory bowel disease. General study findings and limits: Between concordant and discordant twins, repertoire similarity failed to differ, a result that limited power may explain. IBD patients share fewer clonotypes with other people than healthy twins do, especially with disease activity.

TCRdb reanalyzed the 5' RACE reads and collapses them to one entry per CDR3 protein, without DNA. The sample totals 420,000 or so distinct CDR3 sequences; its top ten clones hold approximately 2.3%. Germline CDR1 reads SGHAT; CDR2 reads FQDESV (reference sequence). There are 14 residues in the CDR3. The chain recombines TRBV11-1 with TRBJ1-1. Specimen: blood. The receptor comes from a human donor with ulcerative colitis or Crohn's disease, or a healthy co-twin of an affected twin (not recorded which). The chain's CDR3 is CASSEAVVGAEAFF.